Following are 27 T cell receptor beta chains from one sample sequenced in a study of blood T cell repertoires in COVID-19 (dated by TCRdb to 2020 to 2021). The library came from the immunoSEQ multiplex PCR assay. In TCRdb, the immuneACCESS table is reduced to in-frame sequences with V and J assigned. These tables do not hold every clone; where another copy was compared, an unresolved V gene accounts for under half, and the others remain unexplained. Present in this sample are hundreds of thousands of clones, roughly 88% of which were seen just once. The ten largest account for roughly 1.4% of the sample. Sequenced sample: peripheral blood. These TCRs come from a woman in her twenties or thirties with active or convalescent COVID-19.

CDR3 DNA sequence: TGTGCCAGTAGTATAGATTCGGGACACATTCCCTACAATGAGCAGTTCTTC. Protein sequence: CASSIDSGHIPYNEQFF. The chain is built from TRBV19 and TRBJ2-1; D possibly corresponds to TRBD1 (6 bases). The germline gives CDR1 LNHDA, CDR2 SQIVND (reference sequence). Trimming shortened V by 0 bases and J by 2 bases, and 14 bases separated the two germline ends. The CDR3 length is 17 residues.

This clone was seen only once. The gene calls are TRBV21-1 and TRBJ2-3; whether TRBD2, the table's D call, matches the DNA was not checked. TRBV21-1 is reported as a pseudogene. The CDR3 extends over 18 amino acids. CDR3 amino acids: CASSKGTPGLGSTDTQYF. CDR3 sequence (DNA): TGTGCCAGCAGCAAAGGGACCCCGGGACTAGGGTCCACAGATACGCAGTATTTT.

The V call is TRBV7-9, the J call TRBJ2-7; the D gene is possibly TRBD2 (5 bases). Germline values: CDR1 SEHNR, CDR2 FQNEAQ (reference sequence). With 3 bases removed from V and 3 bases from J, the gap between germline ends came to 15 bases. The CDR3 is made up of 15 amino acids. CDR3 bases: TGTGCCAGCAGCTTTTGGGGTCCGGGAAGCTACGAGCAGTACTTC. Translated: CASSFWGPGSYEQYF.

This sequence joins TRBV6-4 and TRBJ2-1; D may be TRBD1 (5 bases). This CDR3 has 14 residues. Germline V gives CDR1 MRHNA, CDR2 SNTAGT. V lost 2 bases, J lost 8 bases, and 13 bases lay in between. CDR3 amino acids: CASSDTWGTDEQFF. In nucleotides, the CDR3 is TGTGCCAGCAGTGACACATGGGGCACAGATGAGCAGTTCTTC.

The CDR3 DNA sequence: TGCGCCAGCGGGGCGGACGGAAACTATGGCTACACCTTC. Its protein is CASGADGNYGYTF. The V and J genes are TRBV5-1 and TRBJ1-2; tentatively, D is TRBD1 (5 bases). This CDR3 is built from 13 residues. Germline CDR1 and CDR2: SGHRS and YFSETQ. The V end was cut by 7 bases, the J end by 2 bases, with 12 bases between.

This clone came up a few times. The rearrangement joins TRBV4-1 to TRBJ1-1, with D possibly TRBD1 on 5 matching bases. V dropped 5 bases and J dropped 2 bases, with 21 bases sitting between them. Germline CDR1 MGHRA, CDR2 YSYEKL. This CDR3 has 17 residues. Here the CDR3 reads CASSTHDSPTPNTEAFF. In DNA, the CDR3 is TGCGCCAGCAGCACACATGACAGTCCCACCCCCAACACTGAAGCTTTCTTT.

The V and J genes are TRBV19 and TRBJ1-1; D gene unclear. With 6 bases removed from V and 7 bases from J, the gap between germline ends came to 21 bases. CDR1 is LNHDA and CDR2 is SQIVND in the germline V gene (reference sequence). The CDR3 is made up of 15 amino acids. CDR3 amino acids: CASSPLDRRIVEAFF. CDR3 nucleotide sequence: TGTGCCAGTAGCCCCCTTGACCGGCGGATAGTTGAAGCTTTCTTT. Full variable domain (outside the CDR3, taken from reference TRBV19 and TRBJ1-1): DGGITQSPKYLFRKEGQNVTLSCEQNLNHDAMYWYRQDPGQGLRLIYYSQIVNDFQKGDIAEGYSVSREKKESFPLTVTSAQKNPTAFYLCASSPLDRRIVEAFFGQGTRLTVV.

V gene TRBV5-6 combines with J gene TRBJ1-2; 7 bases match TRBD1. V lost 4 bases, J lost 3 bases, and 3 bases stayed unmatched. CDR3 length: 13 residues. Germline V CDR1 and CDR2: SGHDT, YYEEEE. The CDR3 protein is CASSVGQYYGYTF. The CDR3 DNA reads as TGTGCCAGCAGCGTGGGACAGTACTATGGCTACACCTTC.

The chain is built from TRBV27 and TRBJ1-2; tentative D call: TRBD1 (6 bases). Trimming removed 4 bases from V and 1 base from J, with 16 bases in between. The CDR3 totals 16 residues. Germline V gene sequence: CDR1 MNHEY, CDR2 SMNVEV (reference sequence). In nucleotides, the CDR3 is TGTGCCAGCAGTTATGGCAGGGGATGGGATAACTATGGCTACACCTTC. Translated: CASSYGRGWDNYGYTF.

V usage is TRBV7-6 and J usage is TRBJ1-6; D is perhaps TRBD1 (6 bases). The V gene lost 5 bases and the J gene lost 2 bases, with 13 bases spanning the gap. This CDR3 spans 16 amino acids. Germline values: CDR1 SGHVS, CDR2 FNYEAQ. The DNA for the CDR3 is TGTGCCAGCAGCGCGACGCAGGGGACCTATAATTCACCCCTCCACTTT. It specifies CASSATQGTYNSPLHF.

This clone has just one count. This chain connects TRBV27 to TRBJ1-2; TRBD1 aligns across 8 bases. In germline, CDR1 is MNHEY, CDR2 SMNVEV (reference sequence). The CDR3 runs to 13 residues. The junction had 5 bases not matched to a gene; V was cut back by 10 bases and J by 1 base. This CDR3 reads CATLDRDNYGYTF. Written as DNA, the CDR3 is TGTGCCACCCTGGACAGGGATAACTATGGCTACACCTTC.

The chain joins TRBV29-1 to TRBJ1-1; D may be TRBD1 (6 bases). Trimming removed 4 bases at V and 5 bases at J, with 14 bases between. The CDR3 covers 13 residues. Germline V gene data show CDR1 as SQVTM and CDR2 as ANQGSEA. The CDR3 nucleotides read TGCAGCGTTGGAGGGGGAGGGGATACTGAAGCTTTCTTT. It specifies CSVGGGGDTEAFF. Together with reference TRBV29-1 and TRBJ1-1, the CDR3 gives the full variable domain: SAVISQKPSRDICQRGTSLTIQCQVDSQVTMMFWYRQQPGQSLTLIATANQGSEATYESGFVIDKFPISRPNLTFSTLTVSNMSPEDSSIYLCSVGGGGDTEAFFGQGTRLTVV.

The V gene is TRBV9, the J gene TRBJ2-7; unclear D gene. The CDR3 is 10 amino acids. V lost 0 bases and J 12 bases, leaving 7 bases between the germline ends. CDR1 and CDR2 from the germline V gene are SGDLS and YYNGEE. The CDR3: CASSVASGYF. The CDR3 DNA sequence: TGTGCCAGCAGCGTAGCGTCAGGGTACTTC.

This chain uses TRBV6-6 with TRBJ1-5; D gene ambiguous. Trimming removed 2 bases at V and 3 bases at J, with 8 bases between. The CDR3 spans 14 residues. The germline V gene encodes CDR1 MNHNY and CDR2 SVGAGI (reference sequence). The CDR3, as DNA: TGTGCCAGCAGTTACCAGTCAGTCAATCAGCCCCAGCATTTT. Translating gives CASSYQSVNQPQHF.

This clone was observed a single time. This chain uses TRBV1 with TRBJ1-5; TRBD1 was called by the table and not checked on the DNA. TRBV1 is labeled a pseudogene. The CDR3 extends over 13 amino acids. The CDR3 region has the DNA TGCACCAGCAGCCCCAGTTGCAATCAGCCCCAGCATTTT. Its protein product is CTSSPSCNQPQHF.

The CDR3 coding sequence is TGTGCCACCTCTAATGGACAGGGAAACACTGAAGCTTTCTTT. Protein: CATSNGQGNTEAFF. The chain recombines TRBV6-1 with TRBJ1-1; 8 nucleotides match TRBD1. Germline CDR1 MNHNS, CDR2 SASEGT. This CDR3 is 14 amino acids long. The V gene end was trimmed by 10 bases and the J gene end by 2 bases; junction bases not matched to a gene: 9.

The rearrangement joins TRBV5-1 to TRBJ1-1; TRBD1 might be the D (6 bases). Trimming left V 4 bases short and J 1 base short, with 17 bases between. Germline loops: CDR1 SGHRS, CDR2 YFSETQ. The CDR3 runs to 16 residues. The CDR3 DNA is TGCGCCAGCAGCCCCACCCGGGACAAACGGAACACTGAAGCTTTCTTT. It specifies CASSPTRDKRNTEAFF.

This chain uses TRBV15 with TRBJ1-1; perhaps TRBD1 as D (5 bases). Germline V gene sequence: CDR1 LNHNV, CDR2 YYDKDF (reference sequence). The CDR3 length is 17 residues. V was clipped by 1 base and J by 5 bases, with 20 bases between them. The CDR3 nucleotides are TGTGCCACCAGCAGAGGTGGGGCCCCCGCTTCGAATACTGAAGCTTTCTTT. Its translation: CATSRGGAPASNTEAFF.

The sample holds one count of this clone. This rearrangement joins TRBV6-5 to TRBJ2-4; D is undetermined. Trimming removed 7 bases at V and 5 bases at J, with 9 bases between. The CDR3 runs to 12 residues. Germline CDR1 reads MNHEY; CDR2 reads SVGAGI. CDR3 DNA: TGTGCCAGCACAGGCAGGCAAAACATTCAGTACTTC. Its protein product is CASTGRQNIQYF.

The chain employs TRBV19 and TRBJ1-5; D remains ambiguous. Germline V gene lookup returns CDR1 LNHDA and CDR2 SQIVND (reference sequence). Trimming pared 5 bases from V and 4 bases from J, leaving 6 bases between. This CDR3 spans 12 amino acids. The CDR3 nucleotides read TGTGCCAGTAGTTTCCCGAATCAGCCCCAGCATTTT. It encodes CASSFPNQPQHF.

The V gene is TRBV9, the J gene TRBJ2-5; TRBD2 matches at 10 bases. The CDR3 is 17 residues long. Germline loops: CDR1 SGDLS, CDR2 YYNGEE. J gave up 3 bases and V 0 bases, and 8 bases lay outside the gene matches. The CDR3 sequence: CASSVGSSSGGEETQYF. CDR3 coding DNA: TGTGCCAGCAGCGTAGGGTCTTCTAGCGGGGGCGAAGAGACCCAGTACTTC.

The rearrangement uses TRBV5-3 and TRBJ2-1; 11 positions match TRBD2. TRBV5-3 is an ORF for which the function is uncertain. V gave up 7 bases and J gave up 5 bases; unmatched junction bases: 8. This CDR3 is built from 15 residues. The CDR3 region has the DNA TGTGCCAGACAAACCACGGGACTAGCGGACAATGAGCAGTTCTTC. This encodes CARQTTGLADNEQFF.

The V call is TRBV6-1, the J call TRBJ1-1; D gene ambiguous. V gave up 7 bases and J gave up 3 bases, with 18 bases separating them. This CDR3 is 15 amino acids long. Germline-derived CDR1 and CDR2 are MNHNS and SASEGT. In DNA form, the CDR3 reads TGTGCCAGCACCGACCTTATCGGGGAGGACACTGAAGCTTTCTTT. This encodes CASTDLIGEDTEAFF.

This clone was picked up a small number of times. The chain recombines TRBV19 with TRBJ1-5, with 8 positions matching TRBD1. Trimming at V came to 3 bases and at J to 4 bases, leaving 11 bases not matched to a gene. CDR3 length: 17 residues. Germline CDR1 LNHDA, CDR2 SQIVND (reference sequence). In DNA, the CDR3 is TGTGCCAGTAGTATCCCCCCCGGACAGGGTGGTAATCAGCCCCAGCATTTT. Its protein is CASSIPPGQGGNQPQHF.

This chain uses TRBV7-2 with TRBJ2-7, with 13 nucleotides matching TRBD2. There are 18 residues in the CDR3. With 1 base clipped from V and 7 bases from J, the junction kept 13 bases outside the gene matches. Germline V gene sequence: CDR1 SGHTA, CDR2 FQGNSA. The CDR3 region has the DNA TGTGCCAGCAGCTTAGAGGCCGGGACTAGCGGGGTTATGTGGGAGCAGTACTTC. This codes for CASSLEAGTSGVMWEQYF.

The rearrangement uses TRBV29-1 and TRBJ1-4; 9 bases are shared with TRBD1. The CDR3 has 16 amino acids. The V segment lost 6 bases and the J segment 0 bases; nucleotides outside the gene matches: 8. Germline V gives CDR1 SQVTM, CDR2 ANQGSEA. CDR3 in DNA: TGCAGCGTCGGACAGGGGCCATATACAACTAATGAAAAACTGTTTTTT. It translates to CSVGQGPYTTNEKLFF.

The V gene is TRBV11-2, the J gene TRBJ2-5; 8 nucleotides agree with TRBD2. CDR3 length: 15 residues. J was trimmed by 5 bases and V by 5 bases; bases with no gene match: 10. The V gene's germline CDR1 is SGHAT and CDR2 FQNNGV. Here the CDR3 reads CASSPGGGGLETQYF. CDR3 in DNA: TGTGCCAGCAGCCCCGGAGGCGGGGGGCTGGAGACCCAGTACTTC.